Each of the 26 T cell receptor beta chains below was sequenced from the same sample in a study of T-cell reconstitution after alpha-beta-depleted transplantation in children. Unique molecular identifiers were used to barcode this TCRbeta library. TCRdb processed the PCR reads anew with MiXCR; each CDR3 protein has one entry. The data show roughly 500,000 distinct CDR3 sequences, approximately 30% seen once. The sequencing used PBMCs from the stem cell graft donor, collected from the stem cell graft. These receptors came from a human donor who donated a stem cell graft to a child with aplastic anemia.

In this sample, this clonotype turned up a few times. J is TRBJ1-5 and V is TRBV20-1, with D possibly being TRBD1 (6 bases). Germline CDR1 reads DFQATT; CDR2 reads SNEGSKA (reference sequence). The V end lost 6 bases, the J end lost 2 bases, and 20 bases lay between the germline ends. This CDR3 has 16 amino acids. In DNA form, the CDR3 reads TGCAGTGCCGAAAAAGTGGGACACGGCGGCAATCAGCCCCAGCATTTT. This codes for CSAEKVGHGGNQPQHF.

This clonotype was observed a handful of times. This chain links TRBV5-6 with TRBJ2-7; 13 bases align to TRBD2. The germline CDR1 and CDR2 sequences are SGHDT and YYEEEE. V was pared by 2 bases and J by 2 bases, with 7 bases of the junction left unmatched. The CDR3 has 17 residues. The CDR3 protein is CASSLRLAGGFPYEQYV. In DNA form, the CDR3 reads TGTGCCAGCAGCTTACGACTAGCGGGAGGATTCCCCTACGAGCAGTACGTC.

The genes are TRBV5-1 and TRBJ2-1; D gene uncertain. Trimming stripped 0 bases from V and 6 bases from J, with 7 bases between. This CDR3 spans 13 amino acids. Germline values: CDR1 SGHRS, CDR2 YFSETQ. The CDR3 DNA reads as TGCGCCAGCAGCTTGGGTGCGAGCAATGAGCAGTTCTTC. Its protein is CASSLGASNEQFF.

CDR3 nucleotides: TGTGCCAGCAGCTTGATTATCGGCGCATCCGGGACTAGCGGGATCACAGATACGCAGTATTTT. Translation: CASSLIIGASGTSGITDTQYF. V gene TRBV11-1 combines with J gene TRBJ2-3; 13 positions agree with TRBD2. V shed 3 bases, J shed 2 bases, and the junction held 17 bases outside the gene matches. The germline V gene encodes CDR1 SGHAT and CDR2 FQDESV (reference sequence). The CDR3 spans 21 residues.

The sample holds one count of this clonotype. The V call is TRBV15, the J call TRBJ2-5; D is unclear. CDR3 length: 14 amino acids. V gave up 2 bases and J gave up 2 bases, with 9 bases separating them. Germline CDR1 and CDR2: LNHNV and YYDKDF (reference sequence). CDR3 coding DNA: TGTGCCACCAGCAGACGGGTTGAGCAAGAGACCCAGTACTTC. Its protein product is CATSRRVEQETQYF.

This chain connects TRBV6-2 or TRBV6-3 to TRBJ2-7; D gene uncertain. This CDR3 has 13 amino acids. Germline V gene lookup returns CDR1 MNHEY and CDR2 SVGEGT. V was clipped by 0 bases and J by 4 bases, with 7 bases between them. The CDR3 DNA follows: TGTGCCAGCAGTTACTCGGGCTTTTACGAGCAGTACGTC. Translating it yields CASSYSGFYEQYV.

This clonotype was recorded a few times. The chain is built from TRBV12-5 and TRBJ1-2; D gene uncertain. This CDR3 contains 14 residues. Germline lookup yields CDR1 LGHNT and CDR2 FRNRAP. V was clipped by 1 base and J by 5 bases, with 11 bases between them. The CDR3 region has the DNA TGTGCTAGTGGTTTGGACGTATCAATTTATGGCTACACCTTC. Protein sequence: CASGLDVSIYGYTF.

The V gene is TRBV12-3 or TRBV12-4, the J gene TRBJ2-1; D might be TRBD1 (5 bases). The CDR3 loop spans 14 amino acids. V shed 10 bases and J shed 8 bases, with 21 bases lying between them. CDR3 DNA sequence: TGTGCCACCCGGGTGGGGCTAGGGAAGGATGAGCAGTTCTTC. It encodes CATRVGLGKDEQFF.

This clonotype was observed a few times. The gene calls are TRBV20-1 and TRBJ1-1; D is undetermined. The V end was cut by 2 bases, the J end by 5 bases, with 12 bases between. CDR1 is DFQATT and CDR2 is SNEGSKA in the germline V gene (reference sequence). This CDR3 region has 13 residues. The CDR3 loop is CSARIPGKTEAFF. The CDR3 DNA sequence: TGCAGTGCTAGAATACCAGGAAAAACTGAAGCTTTCTTT.

The V call is TRBV7-9, the J call TRBJ2-6; TRBD1 is a possible D gene (5 bases). Germline-derived CDR1 and CDR2 are SEHNR and FQNEAQ (reference sequence). V shed 4 bases and J shed 0 bases, with 7 bases lying between them. CDR3 length equals 15 residues. The CDR3 loop is CASSSDSSGANVLTF. CDR3 coding DNA: TGTGCCAGCAGCTCCGACAGCTCTGGGGCCAACGTCCTGACTTTC. Full variable domain (remainder filled in from reference TRBV7-9 and TRBJ2-6): DTGVSQNPRHKITKRGQNVTFRCDPISEHNRLYWYRQTLGQGPEFLTYFQNEAQLEKSRLLSDRFSAERPKGSFSTLEIQRTEQGDSAMYLCASSSDSSGANVLTFGAGSRLTVL.

The chain links TRBV6-2 or TRBV6-3 to TRBJ1-1; no firm D call. Germline V gene sequence: CDR1 MNHEY, CDR2 SVGEGT. This CDR3 spans 14 amino acids. V dropped 4 bases and J dropped 1 base, with 10 bases sitting between them. The CDR3: CASSFPQENTEAFF. In nucleotides, the CDR3 is TGTGCCAGCAGTTTCCCTCAGGAGAACACTGAAGCTTTCTTT.

The chain links TRBV28 to TRBJ2-1, with TRBD1 matching over 9 bases. The V and J ends lost 5 bases and 8 bases, in that order; junction bases with no gene match: 10. The CDR3 extends over 15 amino acids. The germline CDR1 and CDR2 sequences are MDHEN and SYDVKM. The chain's CDR3 is CASSQTGGSLDEQFF. CDR3 in DNA: TGTGCCAGCAGTCAAACAGGGGGCTCCCTGGATGAGCAGTTCTTC.

In its sample, this clonotype was seen a few times. J is TRBJ2-1 and V is TRBV7-2; D is ambiguous. The CDR3 is 13 amino acids. V was pared by 3 bases and J by 8 bases, with 11 bases between. CDR1 and CDR2 (germline): SGHTA, FQGNSA. CDR3 nucleotides: TGTGCCAGCAGCTTCGTCGGGTTCTATGAGCAGTTCTTC. Amino acids: CASSFVGFYEQFF.

The chain couples TRBV28 to TRBJ1-2, with 9 bases matching TRBD1. The germline V gene encodes CDR1 MDHEN and CDR2 SYDVKM. With V trimmed by 5 bases and J by 4 bases, 11 bases remained unmatched. This CDR3 has 16 residues. The CDR3 nucleotides read TGTGCCAGCAGTACGGAGTGGGGGACAGGGTTCTATGGCTACACCTTC. It encodes CASSTEWGTGFYGYTF.

J is TRBJ2-1 and V is TRBV5-1, with TRBD2 matching over 7 bases. Germline V gene lookup returns CDR1 SGHRS and CDR2 YFSETQ. V dropped 4 bases and J dropped 9; count of bases not matched to a gene: 7. This CDR3 has 13 residues. The CDR3 DNA reads TGCGCCAGCAGCGGACTAGGTGAGGTTGAGCAGTTCTTC. Translation gives CASSGLGEVEQFF.

In its sample, this clonotype was seen a few times. V usage is TRBV20-1 and J usage is TRBJ1-1; possible D gene TRBD1, 5 bases. Trimming removed 6 bases at V and 6 bases at J, with 17 bases between. CDR3 length: 13 amino acids. CDR1 DFQATT and CDR2 SNEGSKA come from the germline V gene (reference sequence). In DNA form, the CDR3 reads TGCAGTGCCCCCGTGGGGGGATATGCTGAAGCTTTCTTT. This gives the protein CSAPVGGYAEAFF.

The chain uses TRBV5-6 and TRBJ1-1; no reliable D call. CDR3 length: 13 amino acids. Trimming stripped 1 base from V and 0 bases from J, with 4 bases between. Germline CDR1 and CDR2: SGHDT and YYEEEE. CDR3 DNA: TGTGCCAGCAGCTTGTGGATGAACACTGAAGCTTTCTTT. Protein: CASSLWMNTEAFF. Together with reference TRBV5-6 and TRBJ1-1, the CDR3 gives the full variable domain: DAGVTQSPTHLIKTRGQQVTLRCSPKSGHDTVSWYQQALGQGPQFIFQYYEEEERQRGNFPDRFSGHQFPNYSSELNVNALLLGDSALYLCASSLWMNTEAFFGQGTRLTVV.

Only a few counts were recorded for this clonotype. V and J are TRBV29-1 and TRBJ1-1; D is ambiguous. Looked up from germline, CDR1 is SQVTM and CDR2 is ANQGSEA. This CDR3 has 14 residues. Trimming removed 3 bases from V and 1 base from J, with 12 bases in between. The CDR3 sequence: CSVEGLAENTEAFF. CDR3 nucleotide sequence: TGCAGCGTTGAGGGTCTAGCGGAGAACACTGAAGCTTTCTTT.

The rearrangement joins TRBV7-2 to TRBJ2-5; D is ambiguous. Looked up from germline, CDR1 is SGHTA and CDR2 is FQGNSA. Deletions cut 1 base from V and 1 base from J, with 4 bases between. This CDR3 contains 13 residues. CDR3 DNA: TGTGCCAGCAGCTTAGAGCCCCAAGAGACCCAGTACTTC. Its translation is CASSLEPQETQYF.

V gene TRBV5-1 combines with J gene TRBJ2-6, with 7 bases fitting TRBD2. This CDR3 contains 17 residues. In germline, CDR1 is SGHRS, CDR2 YFSETQ. J lost 5 bases, V lost 4 bases, and 12 bases had no gene match. The CDR3 is CASSKHGGSSWANVLTF. The CDR3 DNA reads as TGCGCCAGCAGCAAACACGGCGGGAGCAGCTGGGCCAACGTCCTGACTTTC.

This sequence joins TRBV29-1 and TRBJ2-2, with no clear D. Germline V gene data show CDR1 as SQVTM and CDR2 as ANQGSEA. The CDR3 spans 11 residues. V dropped 2 bases and J dropped 7 bases, with 5 bases sitting between them. The CDR3 loop reads CSVETFGELFF. The CDR3 coding sequence is TGCAGCGTTGAAACATTCGGGGAGCTGTTTTTT.

This clonotype occurred once. CDR3 residues: CASSDWTGLEETQYF. The DNA of the CDR3 is TGCGCCAGCAGCGATTGGACAGGGTTAGAAGAGACCCAGTACTTC. The genes are TRBV5-1 and TRBJ2-5; 8 bases align to TRBD1. CDR1 and CDR2 from the germline V gene are SGHRS and YFSETQ. The CDR3 loop spans 15 amino acids. Germline trimming cut 4 bases from V and 3 bases from J; bases unmatched to any gene: 8.

V gene TRBV7-9 combines with J gene TRBJ2-7; no clear D gene. Germline lookup yields CDR1 SEHNR and CDR2 FQNEAQ (reference sequence). This CDR3 is built from 14 residues. Between the trimmed V and J ends, which lost 1 base and 5 bases, there was a span of 12 bases. CDR3 in amino acids: CASSLEASFDEQYV. As DNA, the CDR3 is TGTGCCAGCAGCTTAGAGGCCAGTTTCGACGAGCAGTACGTC.

The V and J genes are TRBV11-1 and TRBJ2-7, with 9 nucleotides matching TRBD1. The CDR3 covers 18 residues. Germline V gives CDR1 SGHAT, CDR2 FQDESV (reference sequence). Losses at the gene ends were 4 bases for V and 3 bases for J; bases not matched to a gene: 16. The CDR3 here is CASSSSGTGWKSFYEQYF. DNA for the CDR3: TGTGCCAGCAGCTCCTCCGGGACAGGGTGGAAGAGCTTCTACGAGCAGTACTTC.

The J gene is TRBJ1-1, the V gene TRBV7-2, with 7 positions matching TRBD1. In germline, CDR1 is SGHTA, CDR2 FQGNSA. This CDR3 spans 15 amino acids. V dropped 5 bases and J dropped 4; count of bases not matched to a gene: 10. CDR3 amino acids: CASSERQGRATEAFF. CDR3 DNA sequence: TGTGCCAGCAGCGAGCGACAGGGTAGGGCCACTGAAGCTTTCTTT.

The table lists this clonotype with a count of one. V usage is TRBV5-1 and J usage is TRBJ2-5, with 9 nucleotides matching TRBD2. CDR1 and CDR2 (germline): SGHRS, YFSETQ. CDR3 length: 18 amino acids. The J segment lost 2 bases and the V segment lost 1 base, leaving 12 bases of the junction unmatched. CDR3 in amino acids: CASSLYPASSGTQETQYF. CDR3 nucleotides: TGCGCCAGCAGCTTGTATCCGGCGTCTAGCGGGACACAAGAGACCCAGTACTTC.